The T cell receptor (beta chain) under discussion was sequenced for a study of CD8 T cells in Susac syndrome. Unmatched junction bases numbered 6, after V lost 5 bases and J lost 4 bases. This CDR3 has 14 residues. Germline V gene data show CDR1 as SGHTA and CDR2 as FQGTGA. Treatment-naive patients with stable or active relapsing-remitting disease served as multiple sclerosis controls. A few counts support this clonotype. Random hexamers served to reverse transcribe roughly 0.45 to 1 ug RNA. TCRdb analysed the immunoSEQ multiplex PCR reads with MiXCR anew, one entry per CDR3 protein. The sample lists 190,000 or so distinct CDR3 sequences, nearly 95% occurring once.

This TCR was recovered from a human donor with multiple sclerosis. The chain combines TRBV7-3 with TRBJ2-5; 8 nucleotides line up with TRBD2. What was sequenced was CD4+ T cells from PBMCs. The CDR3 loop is CASSPGGAGETQYF. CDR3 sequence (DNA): TGTGCCAGCAGCCCGGGGGGGGCAGGAGAGACCCAGTACTTC.